The present TCR beta chain was sequenced within a study of blood T cell repertoires in COVID-19. Overall study: In each case, the material was cDNA or gDNA derived from T cells, B-cell-depleted T cells, or PBMCs.

This CDR3 comprises 14 residues. V lost 6 bases, J lost 3 bases, and 4 bases stayed unmatched. Germline V gives CDR1 KGHSH, CDR2 LQKENI. The authors' processing: Reference gene primers were amplified, and this amplification served to estimate nucleated cell counts. TCRdb's table, derived via immunoSEQ multiplex PCR, lists solely in-frame clones and lacks some. V and J calls and clone size are as listed in that table; D and trimming were resolved from the DNA. The data hold approximately 190,000 clones, with around 84% observed a single time. The sequenced sample consisted of peripheral blood. The receptor was isolated from a human donor in a cohort sampled during active COVID-19. The rearrangement joins TRBV18 to TRBJ2-7, with 11 bases fitting TRBD1. The CDR3 region is CASSRTGGNYEQYF. DNA of the CDR3: TGTGCCAGCTCCCGGACAGGGGGCAACTACGAGCAGTACTTC.